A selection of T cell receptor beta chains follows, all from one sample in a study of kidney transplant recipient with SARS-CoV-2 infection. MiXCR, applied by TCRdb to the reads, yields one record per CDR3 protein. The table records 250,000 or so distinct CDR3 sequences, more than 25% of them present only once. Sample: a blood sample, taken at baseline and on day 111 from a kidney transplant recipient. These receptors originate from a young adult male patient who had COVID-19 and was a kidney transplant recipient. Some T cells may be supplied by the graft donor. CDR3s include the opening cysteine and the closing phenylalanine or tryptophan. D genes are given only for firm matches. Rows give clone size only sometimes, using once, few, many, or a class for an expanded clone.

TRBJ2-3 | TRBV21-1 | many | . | TGTGCCAGCAGTCCTCTGATAGCTACAGTCATGCAAGATACGCAGTATTTT | CASSPLIATVMQDTQYF
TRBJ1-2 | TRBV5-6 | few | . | TGTGCCAGCAGCTTCTCAGGGAGCGGCTACACCTTC | CASSFSGSGYTF
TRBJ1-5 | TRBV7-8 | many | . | TGTGCCAGCAGGGGGGCCGTTAATCAGCCCCAGCATTTT | CASRGAVNQPQHF
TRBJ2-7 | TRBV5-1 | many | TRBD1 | TGCGCCAGCAGCATGGGACAGGGGTACGAGCAGTACTTC | CASSMGQGYEQYF
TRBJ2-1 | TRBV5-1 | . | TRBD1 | TGCGCCAGCAGCTTGGAACAGGGGCAATCCAATGAGCAGTTCTTC | CASSLEQGQSNEQFF
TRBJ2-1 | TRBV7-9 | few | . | TGTGCCAGCAGCTACTTCCGGGTCCTCAGACCTCACAATGAGCAGTTCTTC | CASSYFRVLRPHNEQFF
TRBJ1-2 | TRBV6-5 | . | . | TGTACCAGCGGGAGGTATGACTATGGCTACACCTTC | CTSGRYDYGYTF
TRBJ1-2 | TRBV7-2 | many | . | TGTGCCAGCAGCCAGTCCTCCAGAGACGGAAAGACCTATGGCTACACCTTC | CASSQSSRDGKTYGYTF
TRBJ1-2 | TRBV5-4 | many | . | TGTGCCAGCAACGGTCGCGTACCAGGAAAGACCTATGGCTACACCTTC | CASNGRVPGKTYGYTF
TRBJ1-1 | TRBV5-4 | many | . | TGTGCCAGCAGCCACGAGGGAAACCGGGGGGCTGAAGCTTTCTTT | CASSHEGNRGAEAFF